This is a list of T cell receptor beta chains from one sample in a study of cytomegalovirus exposure and HLA in healthy donors. Method: immunoSEQ multiplex PCR; TCRdb's copy keeps in-frame clones and lacks some. The data show 130,000 or so clones, about 80% seen once. Sequenced input: PBMCs. The receptors stem from a woman between 40 and 50 years old in good health and CMV-seronegative. Both conserved end residues are part of each CDR3. Each record gives: D gene, J gene, clone size, V gene, CDR3 DNA, CDR3 protein. A D gene is named only where the DNA matches it firmly. The listing skips clone size in some rows; elsewhere it reads once, few, many or a size class.

TRBD1,TRBJ2-7,NA,TRBV7-6,TGTGCCAGCAGCTTAGGGGACAGGGTTGGCTACGAGCAGTACTTC,CASSLGDRVGYEQYF
NA,TRBJ2-3,NA,TRBV6-1,TGTGCCAGCCCGGACAGTACCTCAGATACGCAGTATTTT,CASPDSTSDTQYF
TRBD2,TRBJ2-1,once,TRBV7-9,TGTTCCAGCAGCTCAGGACTAGCGGGAGGGAAGTCCTACAATGAGCAGTTCTTC,CSSSSGLAGGKSYNEQFF
NA,TRBJ1-1,NA,TRBV28,TGTGCCAGCAGTAAGTGGGGGAGGCTCTTGAACACTGAAGCTTTCTTT,CASSKWGRLLNTEAFF
TRBD2,TRBJ2-7,NA,TRBV10-3,TGTGCCATCAAATCGGAGCGGGAGAGTCCCTACGAGCAGTACTTC,CAIKSERESPYEQYF
TRBD2,TRBJ2-5,once,TRBV7-2,TGTGCCAGCAGCCCACAATATAGCGGGAGGGCCGGGGAGACCCAGTACTTC,CASSPQYSGRAGETQYF
NA,TRBJ2-7,once,TRBV7-2,TGTGCCAGCACTCAAGTCTCGGGGGGCACCTACGAGCAGTACTTC,CASTQVSGGTYEQYF
NA,TRBJ1-4,NA,TRBV6-5,TGTGCCAGCAGTTACGCAGGGCATAATGAAAAACTGTTTTTT,CASSYAGHNEKLFF
TRBD2,TRBJ2-1,few,TRBV7-6,TGTGCCAGCAGCTTAAGTTCCGGGACTAGCGGGAGTTTGCCGCAGTTCTTC,CASSLSSGTSGSLPQFF
TRBD1,TRBJ1-3,NA,TRBV7-2,TGTGCCAGCAGCTTCCCCCCCTGGGACAGCTCTGGAAACACCATATATTTT,CASSFPPWDSSGNTIYF
TRBD2,TRBJ2-7,NA,TRBV28,TGTGCCAGCAGTTCCATCTTAGCGGGACCCCTCTACGAGCAGTACTTC,CASSSILAGPLYEQYF
NA,TRBJ2-1,NA,TRBV21-1,TGTGCCAGCAGCATCTCTCTTCAGGGAGGACCTAAAGTAGATAACAATGAGCAGTTCTTC,CASSISLQGGPKVDNNEQFF
TRBD1,TRBJ2-3,NA,TRBV6-6,TGTGCCAGCAGTTACTCGACAGGGGGATCAGATACGCAGTATTTT,CASSYSTGGSDTQYF
NA,TRBJ2-1,NA,TRBV7-9,TGTGCCAGCAGCTTAGCAGGGGGTCGGTGGGATGAGCAGTTCTTC,CASSLAGGRWDEQFF
NA,TRBJ1-1,NA,TRBV19,TGTGCCAGTAGTAGGCGGGGAAGGGAAGCTTTCTTT,CASSRRGREAFF
NA,TRBJ2-4,NA,TRBV11-2,TGTGCCAGCAAGCCCCCCGGAAACATTCAGTACTTC,CASKPPGNIQYF
NA,TRBJ2-2,NA,TRBV6-5,TGTGCCAGCATGGACTGGAACACCGGGGAGCTGTTTTTT,CASMDWNTGELFF
TRBD2,TRBJ2-3,NA,TRBV27,TGTGCCAGCAGTTTAGTGGGGGGGGATAGCACAGATACGCAGTATTTT,CASSLVGGDSTDTQYF
TRBD1,TRBJ2-7,NA,TRBV4-1,TGCGCCAGCAGCCCAGACAGGGCGGTCTCCTACGAGCAGTACTTC,CASSPDRAVSYEQYF
NA,TRBJ1-2,NA,TRBV7-9,TGTGCCAGCAGCACCGAACAGGGCATCGGCTACACCTTC,CASSTEQGIGYTF
TRBD1,TRBJ2-2,NA,TRBV9,TGTGCCAGCAGAGTGACAGGGGACGACGCCGGGGAGCTGTTTTTT,CASRVTGDDAGELFF
NA,TRBJ1-2,NA,TRBV13,TGTGCCAGCAGCTTAGGGGGCCCCTATGGCTACACCTTC,CASSLGGPYGYTF
TRBD2,TRBJ2-7,NA,TRBV19,TGTGCCAGTAGTTTCGAGGGACTAGCGGGAGGGTTCGAGCAGTACTTC,CASSFEGLAGGFEQYF
NA,TRBJ2-7,NA,TRBV4-1,TGCGCCAGCAGCCCATATAGCGGCTCCTACGAGCAGTACTTC,CASSPYSGSYEQYF
TRBD1,TRBJ1-1,NA,TRBV28,TGTGCCAGCATTGGACAGGGTTACACTGAAGCTTTCTTT,CASIGQGYTEAFF
NA,TRBJ2-7,NA,TRBV28,TGTGCCAGCACAGACGAGCAGTACTTC,CASTDEQYF